This T cell receptor beta chain derives from a study of T-cell reconstitution after alpha-beta-depleted transplantation in children. The table lists this clonotype with a few counts. The TCRbeta library was prepared with unique molecular identifiers. TCRdb re-derived calls from the PCR reads in MiXCR, one entry per CDR3 protein. In the table there are 300,000 or so distinct CDR3 sequences, around 25% of which are singletons. The CDR3 is made up of 16 amino acids. V shed 3 bases, J shed 0 bases, and the junction held 7 bases outside the gene matches. Germline V gives CDR1 SGHKS, CDR2 YYEKEE (reference sequence).

The chain links TRBV5-5 to TRBJ2-5; 8 positions agree with TRBD2. The clonotype comes from a male patient between 5 and 17 years old who had a stem cell transplant for acute lymphoblastic leukemia, so the T cells may come from the graft donor. The specimen comprised PBMCs, mostly from graft donor cells, sampled 180 days after TCRalphabeta/CD19-depleted stem cell transplant. The CDR3 DNA is TGTGCCAGCAGCTCCCTCAGACTAGCGCACCAAGAGACCCAGTACTTC. Protein product: CASSSLRLAHQETQYF.